This section outlines one T cell receptor beta chain sequence together with its context. This clonotype was recorded many times. Its target antigen remains unknown. Qualities for individual bases were not recorded, and no much larger clone is one base off. This specimen belongs to a study of T-cell reconstitution after alpha-beta-depleted transplantation in children (dated by TCRdb to 2015 to 2016). Concerning the study at large: T-cell immune reconstitution after TCRalphabeta/CD19-depleted allogeneic hematopoietic cell transplantation in children was quantitatively tracked in the study by means of TCR repertoire profiling.

Trimming costs V 2 bases and J 3 bases, and their ends lie 15 bases apart. Taken from cysteine to phenylalanine, the CDR3 has 15 residues. Only the CDR3 DNA stays, 45 bases, in frame from base 1. Via the germline V gene (reference sequence), CDR1 is SGHKS and CDR2 YYEKEE. The receptor library was made with PCR. The sample was run on an Illumina HiSeq 2500. TCR library preparation used molecular barcoding, with unique molecular identifiers applied to normalize quantification of the TCRbeta repertoire. TCRdb reprocessing: public reads trimmed at Q25 with fastp, clones called with MiXCR, in-frame beta chains kept. Here each entry gathers all rows of one CDR3 protein and keeps the most common genes and DNA. In this sample the table shows about 640,000 distinct CDR3 sequences, roughly 15% of which occur a single time. In total, the top ten clones hold about 1.1% of the sample.

The chain couples TRBV5-5 to TRBJ2-7, with TRBD1 as a weak D call on 6 bases. The material sequenced was PBMCs from the stem cell graft donor, taken from the stem cell graft. This receptor was obtained from a human donor who donated a stem cell graft to a child with acute myeloid leukemia. CDR3 region: CASSFPARGNYEQYF. The DNA reads as follows: TGTGCCAGCAGCTTCCCGGCCAGGGGAAACTACGAGCAGTACTTC.